This T cell receptor beta chain originates from a study of blood T cell repertoires in COVID-19. Turning to the study itself: Collection of acute and convalescent COVID-19 samples took place in the United States, Italy and Spain. PBMCs, B-cell-depleted T cells, or T cells provided the cDNA or gDNA that made up the material.

V lost 3 bases to trimming and J lost 6 bases; unmatched junction nucleotides: 9. This CDR3 has 14 amino acids. In germline, CDR1 is SGHNT, CDR2 YYREEE (reference sequence). In the study's own analysis: The assay estimated nucleated cells by amplifying reference gene primers. Method: immunoSEQ multiplex PCR; TCRdb's copy keeps in-frame clones and lacks some. That table is the source of V, J and clone size, and D and trimming were worked out from the DNA. Here the sample spans about 400,000 clones, around 89% being singletons. Sequencing was done on a sample of peripheral blood. The rearrangement joins TRBV5-4 to TRBJ2-7; 7 bases line up with TRBD1. This clonotype originated in a man between 35 and 55 years old with acute or convalescent COVID-19. The CDR3 region has the DNA TGTGCCAGCAGCTCGGGACAGCGAGGCCGCGAGCAGTACTTC. Translating it yields CASSSGQRGREQYF. Based on the CDR3 plus reference TRBV5-4 and TRBJ2-7, the full variable domain is ETGVTQSPTHLIKTRGQQVTLRCSSQSGHNTVSWYQQALGQGPQFIFQYYREEENGRGNFPPRFSGLQFPNYSSELNVNALELDDSALYLCASSSGQRGREQYFGPGTRLTVT.